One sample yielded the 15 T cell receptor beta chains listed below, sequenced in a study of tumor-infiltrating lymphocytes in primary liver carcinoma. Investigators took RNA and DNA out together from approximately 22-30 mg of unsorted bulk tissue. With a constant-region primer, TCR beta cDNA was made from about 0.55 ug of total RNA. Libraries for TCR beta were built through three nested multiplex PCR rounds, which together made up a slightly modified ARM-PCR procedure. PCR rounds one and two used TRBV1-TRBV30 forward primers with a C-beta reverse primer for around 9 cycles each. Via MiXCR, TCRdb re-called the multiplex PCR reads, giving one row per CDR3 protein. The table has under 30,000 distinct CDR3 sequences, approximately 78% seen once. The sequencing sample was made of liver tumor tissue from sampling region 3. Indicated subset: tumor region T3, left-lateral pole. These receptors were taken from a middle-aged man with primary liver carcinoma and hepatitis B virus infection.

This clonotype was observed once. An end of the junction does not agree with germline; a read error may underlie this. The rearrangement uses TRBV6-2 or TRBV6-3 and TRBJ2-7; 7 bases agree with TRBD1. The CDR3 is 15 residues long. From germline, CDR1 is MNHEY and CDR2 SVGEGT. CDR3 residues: CASNYHPDRAYEQYF. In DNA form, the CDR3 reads TGTGCCAGCAATTACCATCCAGACAGGGCATACGAGCAGTACTTT.

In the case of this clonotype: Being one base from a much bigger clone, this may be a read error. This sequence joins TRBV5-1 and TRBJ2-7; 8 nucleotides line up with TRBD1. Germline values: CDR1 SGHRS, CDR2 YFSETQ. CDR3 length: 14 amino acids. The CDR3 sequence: CTSSLDRVVREQYF. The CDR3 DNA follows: TGCACCAGCAGCTTGGACAGGGTGGTCCGAGAGCAGTACTTC.

DNA for the CDR3: TGTGCCAGCAGCCATAGGAGCGGGATCCCGCAAGGGAACCAGTACTTC. Translating it yields CASSHRSGIPQGNQYF. This chain links TRBV14 with TRBJ2-5; 7 bases are shared with TRBD2. The CDR3 extends over 16 amino acids. CDR1 and CDR2 from the germline V gene are SGHDN and FVKESK. J was trimmed by 10 bases and V by 3 bases; bases with no gene match: 17.

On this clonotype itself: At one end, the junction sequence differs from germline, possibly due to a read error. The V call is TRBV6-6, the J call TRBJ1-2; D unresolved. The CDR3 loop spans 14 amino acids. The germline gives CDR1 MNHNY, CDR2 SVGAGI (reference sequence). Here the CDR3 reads CASSGTEGGYGYTF. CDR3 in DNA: TGTGCTAGCAGCGGAACAGAGGGCGGCTATGGCTACACCTTC.

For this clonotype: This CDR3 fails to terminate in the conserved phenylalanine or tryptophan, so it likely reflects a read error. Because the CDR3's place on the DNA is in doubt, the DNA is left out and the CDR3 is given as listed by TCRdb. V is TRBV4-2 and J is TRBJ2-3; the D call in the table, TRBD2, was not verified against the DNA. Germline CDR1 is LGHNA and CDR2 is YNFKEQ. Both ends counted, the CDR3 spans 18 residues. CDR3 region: CASSQVALIAGATDTRYS.

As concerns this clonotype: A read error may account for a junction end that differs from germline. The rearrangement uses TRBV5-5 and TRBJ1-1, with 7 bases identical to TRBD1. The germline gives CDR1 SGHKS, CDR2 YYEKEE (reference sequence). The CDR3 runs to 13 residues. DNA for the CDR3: TGTGCCAGCAGCTTATACAGGGGCACTGAAGTTTTCTTT. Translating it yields CASSLYRGTEVFF.

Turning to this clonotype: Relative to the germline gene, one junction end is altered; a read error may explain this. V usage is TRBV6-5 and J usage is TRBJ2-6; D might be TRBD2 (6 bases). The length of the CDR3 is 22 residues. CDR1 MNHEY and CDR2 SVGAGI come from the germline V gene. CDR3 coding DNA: TGTGCCAGCAATTACTCTCAACCTGCCTTGACGGGAGACTACTCTGAGGCCAACGTCATGACTTTC. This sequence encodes CASNYSQPALTGDYSEANVMTF.

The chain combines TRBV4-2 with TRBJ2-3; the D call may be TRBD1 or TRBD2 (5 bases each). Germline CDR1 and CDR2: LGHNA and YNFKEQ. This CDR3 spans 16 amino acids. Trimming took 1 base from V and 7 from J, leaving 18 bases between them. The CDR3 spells CASSQGSGASGNTQYF. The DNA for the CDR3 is TGTGCCAGCAGCCAAGGGTCCGGGGCCTCCGGGAATACGCAGTATTTT.

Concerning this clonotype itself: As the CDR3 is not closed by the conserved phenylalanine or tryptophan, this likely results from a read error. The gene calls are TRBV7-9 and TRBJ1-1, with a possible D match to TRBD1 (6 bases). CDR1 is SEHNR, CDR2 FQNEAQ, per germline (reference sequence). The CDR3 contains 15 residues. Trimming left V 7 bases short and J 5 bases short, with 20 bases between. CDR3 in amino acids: CASNANRVGVTEAFL. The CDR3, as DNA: TGTGCCAGCAACGCCAACAGGGTTGGGGTGACTGAAGCTTTCTTA.

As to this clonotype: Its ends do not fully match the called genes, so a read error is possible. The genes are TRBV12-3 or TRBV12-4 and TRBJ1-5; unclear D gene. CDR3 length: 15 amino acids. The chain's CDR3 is CAGSFGQVSNQPQHF. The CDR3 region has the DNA TGTGCCGGCAGTTTTGGCCAAGTAAGCAATCAGCCCCAGCATTTT.

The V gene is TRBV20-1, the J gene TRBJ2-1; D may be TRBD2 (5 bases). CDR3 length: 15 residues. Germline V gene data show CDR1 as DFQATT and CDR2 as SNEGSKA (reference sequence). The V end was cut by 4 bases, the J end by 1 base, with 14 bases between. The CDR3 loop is CSATPGLGSYNEQFF. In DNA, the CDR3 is TGCAGTGCTACCCCCGGACTCGGGTCCTACAATGAGCAGTTCTTC.

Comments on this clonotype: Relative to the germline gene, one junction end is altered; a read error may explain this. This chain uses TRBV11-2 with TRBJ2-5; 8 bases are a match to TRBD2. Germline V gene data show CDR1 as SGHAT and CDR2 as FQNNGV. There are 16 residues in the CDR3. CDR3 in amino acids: CASTQTPGGGRETQCF. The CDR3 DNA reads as TGTGCCAGCACCCAAACTCCTGGCGGGGGGAGAGAGACACAGTGCTTC.

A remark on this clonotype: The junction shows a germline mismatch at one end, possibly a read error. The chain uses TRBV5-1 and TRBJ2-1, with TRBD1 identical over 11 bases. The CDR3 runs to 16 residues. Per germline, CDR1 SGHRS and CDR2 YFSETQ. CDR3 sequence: CASNPFGTGGYNERFF. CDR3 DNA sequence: TGCGCCAGCAACCCCTTCGGGACAGGGGGTTACAATGAGCGGTTCTTC.

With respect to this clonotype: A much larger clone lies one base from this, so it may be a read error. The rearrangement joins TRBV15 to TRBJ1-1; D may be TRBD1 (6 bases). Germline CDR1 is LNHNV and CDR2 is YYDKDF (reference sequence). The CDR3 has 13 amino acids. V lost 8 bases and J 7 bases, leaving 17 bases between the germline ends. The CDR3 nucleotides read TGTGCCACCTCCAAGGGGGTTTATGTTGAAGCTTTCTTT. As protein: CATSKGVYVEAFF.

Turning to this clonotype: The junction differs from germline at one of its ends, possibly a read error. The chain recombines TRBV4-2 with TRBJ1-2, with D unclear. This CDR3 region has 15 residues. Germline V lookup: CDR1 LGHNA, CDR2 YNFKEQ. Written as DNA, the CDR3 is TGTGCCAGCAACCAAGAGGCAGGAGGCGGATCTGGCTACGCCTTC. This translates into CASNQEAGGGSGYAF.